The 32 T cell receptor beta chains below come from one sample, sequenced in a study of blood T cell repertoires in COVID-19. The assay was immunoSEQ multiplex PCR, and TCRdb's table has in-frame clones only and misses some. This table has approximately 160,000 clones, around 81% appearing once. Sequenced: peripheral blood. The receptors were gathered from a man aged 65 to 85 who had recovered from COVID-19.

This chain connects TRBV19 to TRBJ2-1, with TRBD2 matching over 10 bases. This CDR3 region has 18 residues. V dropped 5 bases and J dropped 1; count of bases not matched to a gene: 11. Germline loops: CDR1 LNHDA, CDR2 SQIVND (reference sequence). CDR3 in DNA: TGTGCCAGTAGTCGGGCGACTAGCGGGTTTGGTTCCTACAATGAGCAGTTCTTC. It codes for CASSRATSGFGSYNEQFF.

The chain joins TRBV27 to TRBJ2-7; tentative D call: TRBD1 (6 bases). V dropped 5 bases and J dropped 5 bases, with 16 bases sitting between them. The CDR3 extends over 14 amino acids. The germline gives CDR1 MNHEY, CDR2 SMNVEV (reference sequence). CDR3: CASSPILTGHEQYF. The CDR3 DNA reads TGTGCCAGCAGTCCAATACTGACAGGACACGAGCAGTACTTC.

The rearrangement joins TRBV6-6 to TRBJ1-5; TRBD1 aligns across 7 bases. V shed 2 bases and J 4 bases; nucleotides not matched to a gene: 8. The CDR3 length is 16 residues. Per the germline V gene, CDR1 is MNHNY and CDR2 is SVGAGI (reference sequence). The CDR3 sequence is CASSYVGTEPNQPQHF. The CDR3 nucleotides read TGTGCCAGCAGTTACGTGGGGACAGAACCTAATCAGCCCCAGCATTTT.

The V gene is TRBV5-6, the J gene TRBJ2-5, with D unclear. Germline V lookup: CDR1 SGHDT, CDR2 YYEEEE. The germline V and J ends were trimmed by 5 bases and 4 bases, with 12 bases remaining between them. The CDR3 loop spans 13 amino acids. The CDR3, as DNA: TGTGCCAGCAGTCCGGAACAGAGAGAGACCCAGTACTTC. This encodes CASSPEQRETQYF.

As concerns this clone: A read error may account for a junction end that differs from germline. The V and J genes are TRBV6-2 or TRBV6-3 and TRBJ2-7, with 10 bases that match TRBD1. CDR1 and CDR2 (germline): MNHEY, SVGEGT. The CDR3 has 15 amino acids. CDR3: CASSHSGTGVHEQYF. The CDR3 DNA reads TGTGCCAGCAGTCACTCCGGGACAGGGGTTCACGAGCAGTACTTC.

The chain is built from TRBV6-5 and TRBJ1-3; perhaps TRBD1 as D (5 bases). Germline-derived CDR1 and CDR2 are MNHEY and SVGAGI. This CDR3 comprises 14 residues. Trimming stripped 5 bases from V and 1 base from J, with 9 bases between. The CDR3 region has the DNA TGTGCCAGCAGTAGACCAGGGTCTGGAAACACCATATATTTT. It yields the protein CASSRPGSGNTIYF.

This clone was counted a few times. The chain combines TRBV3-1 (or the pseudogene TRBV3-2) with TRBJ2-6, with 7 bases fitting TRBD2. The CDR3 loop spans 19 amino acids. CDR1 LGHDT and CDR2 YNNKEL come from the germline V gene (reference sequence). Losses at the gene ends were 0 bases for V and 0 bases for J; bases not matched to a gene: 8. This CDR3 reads CASSQDWGGSRSGANVLTF. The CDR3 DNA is TGTGCCAGCAGCCAAGATTGGGGGGGTTCCCGCTCTGGGGCCAACGTCCTGACTTTC.

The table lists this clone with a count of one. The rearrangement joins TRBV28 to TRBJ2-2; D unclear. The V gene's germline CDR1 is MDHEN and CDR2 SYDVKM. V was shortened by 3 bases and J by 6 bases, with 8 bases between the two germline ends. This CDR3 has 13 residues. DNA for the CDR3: TGTGCCAGCAGTTTTGTTAGCCCCGGGGAGCTGTTTTTT. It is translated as CASSFVSPGELFF.

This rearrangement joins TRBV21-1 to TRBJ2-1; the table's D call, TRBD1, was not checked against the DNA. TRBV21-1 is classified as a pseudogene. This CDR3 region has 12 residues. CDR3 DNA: TGTGCCAGCCCCGAGAGGAAACAGGGGGAGTTCTTC. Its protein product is CASPERKQGEFF.

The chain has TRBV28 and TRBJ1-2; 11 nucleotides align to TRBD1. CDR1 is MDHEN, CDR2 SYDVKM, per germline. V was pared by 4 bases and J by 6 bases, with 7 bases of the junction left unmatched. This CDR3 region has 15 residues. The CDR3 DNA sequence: TGTGCCAGCAGTTCGCACTGGGACAGGGGGAATGGCTACACCTTC. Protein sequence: CASSSHWDRGNGYTF.

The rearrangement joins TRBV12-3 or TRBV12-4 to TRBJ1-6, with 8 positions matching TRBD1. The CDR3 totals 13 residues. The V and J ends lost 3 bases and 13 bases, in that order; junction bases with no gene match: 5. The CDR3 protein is CASSLAGGSPLHF. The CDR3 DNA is TGTGCCAGCAGTTTGGCAGGGGGCTCCCCCCTCCACTTT.

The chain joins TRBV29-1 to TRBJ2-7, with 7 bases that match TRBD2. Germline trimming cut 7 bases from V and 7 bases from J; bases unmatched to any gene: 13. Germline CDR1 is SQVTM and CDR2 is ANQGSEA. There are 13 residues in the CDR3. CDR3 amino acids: CSAGGTSRGEQYF. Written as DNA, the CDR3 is TGCAGCGCCGGGGGGACCAGCCGAGGGGAGCAGTACTTC.

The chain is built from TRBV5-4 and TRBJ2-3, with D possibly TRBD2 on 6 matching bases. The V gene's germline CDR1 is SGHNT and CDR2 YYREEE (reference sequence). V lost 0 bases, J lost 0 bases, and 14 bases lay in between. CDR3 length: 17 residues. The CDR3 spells CASSLAGGRISTDTQYF. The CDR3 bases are TGTGCCAGCAGCTTGGCCGGGGGTCGGATTAGCACAGATACGCAGTATTTT. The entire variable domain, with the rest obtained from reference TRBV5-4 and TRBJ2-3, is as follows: ETGVTQSPTHLIKTRGQQVTLRCSSQSGHNTVSWYQQALGQGPQFIFQYYREEENGRGNFPPRFSGLQFPNYSSELNVNALELDDSALYLCASSLAGGRISTDTQYFGPGTRLTVL.

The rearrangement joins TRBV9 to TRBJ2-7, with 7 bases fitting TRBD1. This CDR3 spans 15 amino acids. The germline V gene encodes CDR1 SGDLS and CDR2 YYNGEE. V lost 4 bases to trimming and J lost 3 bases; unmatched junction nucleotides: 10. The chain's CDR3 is CASSKTPGGSYEQYF. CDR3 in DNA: TGTGCCAGCAGCAAAACCCCAGGGGGTAGCTACGAGCAGTACTTC.

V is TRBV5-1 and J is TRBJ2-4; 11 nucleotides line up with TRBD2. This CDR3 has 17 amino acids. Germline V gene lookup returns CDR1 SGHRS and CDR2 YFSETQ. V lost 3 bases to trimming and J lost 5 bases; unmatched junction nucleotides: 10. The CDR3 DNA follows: TGCGCCAGCAGCTCAGGGACTAGCGGAAACCTCCAAAACATTCAGTACTTC. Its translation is CASSSGTSGNLQNIQYF.

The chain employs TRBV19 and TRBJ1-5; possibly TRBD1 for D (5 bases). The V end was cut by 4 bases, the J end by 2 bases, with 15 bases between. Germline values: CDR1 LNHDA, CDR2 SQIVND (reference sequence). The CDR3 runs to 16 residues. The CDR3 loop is CASSTSSTERNQPQHF. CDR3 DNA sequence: TGTGCCAGTAGTACCTCCTCGACAGAGCGCAATCAGCCCCAGCATTTT.

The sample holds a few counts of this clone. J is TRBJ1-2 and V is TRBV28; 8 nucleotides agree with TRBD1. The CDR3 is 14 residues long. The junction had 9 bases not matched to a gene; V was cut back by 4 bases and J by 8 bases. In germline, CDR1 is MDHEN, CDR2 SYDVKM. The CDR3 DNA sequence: TGTGCCAGCAGTTCAGGACAGGGATCGGGGGGCTACACCTTC. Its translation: CASSSGQGSGGYTF.

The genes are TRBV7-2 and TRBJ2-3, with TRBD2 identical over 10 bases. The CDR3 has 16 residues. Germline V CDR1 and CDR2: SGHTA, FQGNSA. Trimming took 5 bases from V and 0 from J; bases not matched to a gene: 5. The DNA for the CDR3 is TGTGCCAGCAGCCGTAGCGGGGGGACTAGCACAGATACGCAGTATTTT. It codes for CASSRSGGTSTDTQYF.

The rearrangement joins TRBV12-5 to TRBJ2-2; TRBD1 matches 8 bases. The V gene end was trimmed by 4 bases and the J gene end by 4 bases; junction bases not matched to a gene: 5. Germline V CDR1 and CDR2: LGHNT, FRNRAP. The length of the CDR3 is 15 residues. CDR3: CASGYGQGVTGELFF. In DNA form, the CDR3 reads TGTGCTAGTGGTTACGGACAGGGAGTCACCGGGGAGCTGTTTTTT.

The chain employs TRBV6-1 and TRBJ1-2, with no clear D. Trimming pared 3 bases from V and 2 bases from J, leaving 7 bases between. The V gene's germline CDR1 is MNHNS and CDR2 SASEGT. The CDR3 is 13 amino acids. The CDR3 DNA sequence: TGTGCCAGCAGTGACAGGTTAAACTATGGCTACACCTTC. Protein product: CASSDRLNYGYTF.

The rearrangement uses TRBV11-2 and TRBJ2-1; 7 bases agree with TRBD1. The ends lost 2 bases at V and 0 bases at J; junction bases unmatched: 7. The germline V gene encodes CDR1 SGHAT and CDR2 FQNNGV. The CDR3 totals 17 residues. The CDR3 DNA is TGTGCCAGCAGCTTATCTATACGGGACAGCTCCTACAATGAGCAGTTCTTC. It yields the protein CASSLSIRDSSYNEQFF.

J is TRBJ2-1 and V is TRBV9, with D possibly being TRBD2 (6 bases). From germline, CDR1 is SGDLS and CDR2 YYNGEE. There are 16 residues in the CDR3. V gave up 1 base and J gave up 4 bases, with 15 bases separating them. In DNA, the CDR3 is TGTGCCAGCAGCGTACTTTCTAGCGCGAGATACAATGAGCAGTTCTTC. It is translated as CASSVLSSARYNEQFF. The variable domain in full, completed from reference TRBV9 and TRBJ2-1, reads DSGVTQTPKHLITATGQRVTLRCSPRSGDLSVYWYQQSLDQGLQFLIQYYNGEERAKGNILERFSAQQFPDLHSELNLSSLELGDSALYFCASSVLSSARYNEQFFGPGTRLTVL.

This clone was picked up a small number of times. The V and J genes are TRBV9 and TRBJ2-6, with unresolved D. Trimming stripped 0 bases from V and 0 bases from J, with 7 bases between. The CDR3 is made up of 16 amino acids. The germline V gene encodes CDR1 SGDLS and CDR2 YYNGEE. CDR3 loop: CASSVDLRSGANVLTF. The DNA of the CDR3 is TGTGCCAGCAGCGTAGATTTGCGCTCTGGGGCCAACGTCCTGACTTTC.

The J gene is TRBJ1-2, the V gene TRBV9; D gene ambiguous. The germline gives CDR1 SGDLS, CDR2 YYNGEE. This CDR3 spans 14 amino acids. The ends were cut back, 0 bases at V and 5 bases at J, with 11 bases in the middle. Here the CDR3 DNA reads TGTGCCAGCAGCGTAGACTTTTCCGATTATGGCTACACCTTC. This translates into CASSVDFSDYGYTF.

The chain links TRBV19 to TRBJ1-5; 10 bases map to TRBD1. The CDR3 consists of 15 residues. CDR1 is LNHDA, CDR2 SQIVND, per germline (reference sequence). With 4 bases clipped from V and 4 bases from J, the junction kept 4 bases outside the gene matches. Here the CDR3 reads CASSKPGQGNQPQHF. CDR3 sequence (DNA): TGTGCCAGTAGTAAACCGGGACAGGGGAATCAGCCCCAGCATTTT.

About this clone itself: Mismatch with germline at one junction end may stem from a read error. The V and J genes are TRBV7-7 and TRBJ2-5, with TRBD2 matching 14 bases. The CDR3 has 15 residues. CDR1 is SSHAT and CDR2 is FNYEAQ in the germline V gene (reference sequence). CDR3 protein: CASSPGTSGRETQYF. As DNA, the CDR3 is TGTGCTAGCAGCCCGGGGACTAGCGGGAGAGAGACCCAGTACTTC.

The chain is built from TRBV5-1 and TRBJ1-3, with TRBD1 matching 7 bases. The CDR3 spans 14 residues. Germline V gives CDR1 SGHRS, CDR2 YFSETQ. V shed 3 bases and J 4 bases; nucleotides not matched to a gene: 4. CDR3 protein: CASSYRQGGNTIYF. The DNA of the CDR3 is TGCGCCAGCAGCTACCGACAGGGAGGAAACACCATATATTTT.

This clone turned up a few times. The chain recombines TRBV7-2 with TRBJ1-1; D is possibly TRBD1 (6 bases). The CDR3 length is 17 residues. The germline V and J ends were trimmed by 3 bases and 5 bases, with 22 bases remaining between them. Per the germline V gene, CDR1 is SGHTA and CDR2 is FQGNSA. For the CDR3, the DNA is TGTGCCAGCAGCTTTGGTCAGGTCGCCAGGGGCCAAACTGAAGCTTTCTTT. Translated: CASSFGQVARGQTEAFF.

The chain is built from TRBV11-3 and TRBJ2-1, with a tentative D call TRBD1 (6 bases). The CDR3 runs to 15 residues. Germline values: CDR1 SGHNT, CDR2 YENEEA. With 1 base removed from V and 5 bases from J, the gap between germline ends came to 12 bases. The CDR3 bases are TGTGCCAGCAGCTTAGGGGGGCGAAAGGACAATGAGCAGTTCTTC. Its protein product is CASSLGGRKDNEQFF.

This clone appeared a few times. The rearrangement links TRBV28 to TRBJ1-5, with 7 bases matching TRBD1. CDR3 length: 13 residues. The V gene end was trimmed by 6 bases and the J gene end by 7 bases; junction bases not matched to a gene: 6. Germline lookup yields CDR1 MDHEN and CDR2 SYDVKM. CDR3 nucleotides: TGTGCCAGCAGATGGACAGGCAGACAGCCCCAGCATTTT. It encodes CASRWTGRQPQHF.

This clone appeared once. For the CDR3, the DNA is TGTGCCAGCAGCTTAGTGGGGGCCGGGGCCAACGTCCTGACTTTC. Translating gives CASSLVGAGANVLTF. This chain joins TRBV7-9 and TRBJ2-6, with D perhaps matching TRBD1 (6 bases). This CDR3 comprises 15 residues. Trimming shortened V by 1 base and J by 4 bases, and 8 bases separated the two germline ends. Germline CDR1 SEHNR, CDR2 FQNEAQ (reference sequence).

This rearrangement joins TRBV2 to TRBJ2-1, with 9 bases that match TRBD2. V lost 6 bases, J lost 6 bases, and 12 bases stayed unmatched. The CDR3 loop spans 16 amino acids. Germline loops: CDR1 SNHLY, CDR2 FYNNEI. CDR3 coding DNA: TGTGCCAGCAGGGAAAGTTTCGCGGGAGGGTTCAATGAGCAGTTCTTC. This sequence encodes CASRESFAGGFNEQFF.